This entry lists 28 T cell receptor beta chains sequenced from one sample in a study of tumor and adjacent non-tumor tissue in lung cancer. The library came from three nested PCR rounds adapted from ARM-PCR protocols. One entry per CDR3 protein, called by TCRdb with MiXCR from the multiplex PCR reads. The sample has about 80,000 distinct CDR3 sequences; about four fifths are singletons. No cell sorting was done before RNA was extracted from the tissue. The normal lung tissue was taken more than 3 cm from the tumor edge. The sequencing sample was made of distant non-tumor lung tissue. Every receptor here comes from a man aged 55 to 69 with non-small cell lung cancer.

In the case of this clonotype: One junction end does not reproduce the germline sequence, and a read error may be involved. The gene calls are TRBV11-2 and TRBJ2-6; 7 bases are shared with TRBD1. Looked up from germline, CDR1 is SGHAT and CDR2 is FQNNGV. The CDR3 has 19 residues. CDR3 residues: CASSLVPKDRSSGANVPTF. CDR3 DNA sequence: TGTGCCAGCAGTTTAGTTCCAAAGGACAGGTCCTCTGGGGCCAACGTCCCGACTTTC.

With respect to this clonotype: No conserved phenylalanine or tryptophan is present at the end of the CDR3, so a read error is the likely explanation. The chain links TRBV20-1 to TRBJ1-5; no clear D. CDR1 DFQATT and CDR2 SNEGSKA come from the germline V gene (reference sequence). This CDR3 is built from 16 residues. The CDR3 DNA sequence: TGCAGTGCTAGAGCGAGAACGGGTCATAGCAATCAGACCCAGCATATT. This codes for CSARARTGHSNQTQHI.

Concerning this clonotype: This may arise from a read error, as a much more abundant clone is one base away. The J gene is TRBJ2-2, the V gene TRBV5-5, with a tentative D call TRBD1 (6 bases). The V end lost 9 bases, the J end lost 4 bases, and 22 bases lay between the germline ends. The germline CDR1 and CDR2 sequences are SGHKS and YYEKEE (reference sequence). The CDR3 covers 16 residues. The CDR3 spells CATSPRWLGGTGELFF. The CDR3 DNA sequence: TGTGCCACCAGTCCACGATGGTTAGGGGGCACCGGGGAGCTGTTTTTT.

A word on this clonotype: The junction differs from germline at one of its ends, possibly a read error. The chain uses TRBV6-2 or TRBV6-3 and TRBJ2-3; 9 bases are a match to TRBD2. This CDR3 spans 21 amino acids. Germline CDR1 and CDR2: MNHEY and SVGEGT. The CDR3 here is CASSYPGPLAGSALSADTQYF. The CDR3 DNA sequence: TGTGCAAGCAGTTACCCAGGCCCGCTAGCGGGATCTGCGTTGTCCGCAGATACGCAGTATTTT.

This clonotype was found once. The missing conserved phenylalanine or tryptophan at the end of this CDR3 makes a read error likely. V usage is TRBV20-1 and J usage is TRBJ2-4; D is possibly TRBD1 (5 bases). The CDR3 runs 19 residues. CDR1 and CDR2 (germline): DFQATT, SNEGSKA (reference sequence). CDR3 sequence reads: CSARAVDRALQVAKNIQYP. The CDR3 nucleotides are TGCAGTGCTAGAGCCGTCGACCGGGCCCTACAGGTGGCCAAAAACATCCAGTACCCC.

Concerning this clonotype: The junction departs from the called germline gene at one end, perhaps through a read error. The chain is built from TRBV11-2 and TRBJ2-6; TRBD1 aligns across 7 bases. The CDR3 has 19 amino acids. From germline, CDR1 is SGHAT and CDR2 FQNNGV. This CDR3 is CASRLAPKDRPSGANVLTF. For the CDR3, the DNA is TGTGCCAGCCGCTTAGCTCCAAAGGACAGGCCATCTGGGGCCAACGTCCTGACTTTC.

Regarding this clonotype: No conserved phenylalanine or tryptophan ends this CDR3, so it is likely a read error. This chain uses TRBV6-1 with TRBJ1-5; D unclear. V lost 6 bases and J 0 bases, leaving 15 bases between the germline ends. CDR3 length equals 16 residues. CDR1 is MNHNS, CDR2 SASEGT, per germline. Here the CDR3 reads CASRPGGEYSNQPQHH. DNA of the CDR3: TGTGCCAGCAGACCCGGCGGGGAGTATAGCAATCAGCCCCAGCATCAT.

As regards this clonotype: No conserved phenylalanine or tryptophan ends this CDR3, so it is likely a read error. V usage is TRBV28 and J usage is TRBJ2-3, with TRBD2 as a possible D gene (5 bases). V was shortened by 3 bases and J by 0 bases, with 13 bases between the two germline ends. The germline gives CDR1 MDHEN, CDR2 SYDVKM. CDR3 length: 16 amino acids. The CDR3 sequence is CASSFSGSLSTDTQYY. The CDR3 DNA follows: TGTGCCAGCAGTTTTAGTGGGAGTCTTAGCACAGATACGCAGTATTAT.

This clonotype was counted a single time. This rearrangement joins TRBV11-2 to TRBJ2-3, with 11 bases matching TRBD2. Germline CDR1 and CDR2: SGHAT and FQNNGV. This CDR3 comprises 14 residues. CDR3 sequence: CDTSFLAGGIQQYF. CDR3 coding DNA: TGTGACACCAGCTTTCTAGCGGGGGGCATTCAGCAGTATTTT. The variable domain in full, completed from reference TRBV11-2 and TRBJ2-3, reads EAGVAQSPRYKIIEKRQSVAFWCNPISGHATLYWYQQILGQGPKLLIQFQNNGVVDDSQLPKDRFSAERLKGVDSTLKIQPAKLEDSAVYLCDTSFLAGGIQQYFGPGTRLTVL.

V usage is TRBV7-3 and J usage is TRBJ2-6; D might be TRBD2 (5 bases). Trimming took off 5 bases at V and 1 base at J, with 12 bases between the two ends. This CDR3 has 16 residues. Germline-derived CDR1 and CDR2 are SGHTA and FQGTGA. CDR3 sequence: CASSPSGESGANVLTF. CDR3 DNA sequence: TGTGCCAGCAGCCCCAGCGGAGAGTCTGGGGCCAACGTCCTGACTTTC.

Concerning this clonotype: The junction and the germline gene differ at one end; a read error may be behind it. This chain uses TRBV4-3 with TRBJ2-6, with D perhaps TRBD1 (5 bases). Germline CDR1 is LGHNA and CDR2 is YSLEER. This CDR3 region has 15 residues. The CDR3 DNA sequence: TGCGCCAGCAGCCAAGACAACTCTGGGGCCAACATCCTGATTTTC. Amino acid sequence: CASSQDNSGANILIF.

On this clonotype itself: One end of the junction fails to match germline, which may point to a read error. The V gene is TRBV11-3, the J gene TRBJ1-1, with D perhaps matching TRBD1 (5 bases). Germline assignment: CDR1 SGHNT and CDR2 YENEEA. This CDR3 region has 14 residues. The chain's CDR3 is CASSSYRLNREAFF. The CDR3 DNA sequence: TGTGCCAGCAGCTCATACAGGTTGAACAGAGAAGCCTTCTTT. Based on the CDR3 plus reference TRBV11-3 and TRBJ1-1, the full variable domain is EAGVVQSPRYKIIEKKQPVAFWCNPISGHNTLYWYLQNLGQGPELLIRYENEEAVDDSQLPKDRFSAERLKGVDSTLKIQPAELGDSAVYLCASSSYRLNREAFFGQGTRLTVV.

Remarks on this clonotype: The junction and the germline gene differ at one end; a read error may be behind it. The V call is TRBV29-1, the J call TRBJ2-2; the match to TRBD2 covers 8 bases. Germline CDR1 and CDR2: SQVTM and ANQGSEA. The CDR3 runs 15 residues. The CDR3 nucleotides are TGCAGCGTGACCGGGACTAGAGGCTTCACCGGGGAGCTATTTTTT. It specifies CSVTGTRGFTGELFF.

The chain employs TRBV7-9 and TRBJ2-1; 7 bases agree with TRBD2. CDR1 is SEHNR and CDR2 is FQNEAQ in the germline V gene (reference sequence). Losses at the gene ends were 10 bases for V and 4 bases for J; bases not matched to a gene: 10. This CDR3 spans 14 amino acids. This CDR3 reads CANNRTRDYNEQFF. The CDR3 DNA reads TGTGCCAACAACCGGACTAGAGATTACAATGAGCAGTTCTTC.

Concerning this clonotype: It is likely a read error, because the conserved phenylalanine at the end of the CDR3 is missing. The J gene is TRBJ1-2, the V gene TRBV12-3 or TRBV12-4, with D hard to call. The CDR3 loop spans 16 amino acids. The CDR3 region is CVGSLLRQTLNYGYTL. The CDR3 DNA is TGTGTCGGCAGCTTGCTCCGACAAACTCTAAACTATGGCTACACCTTA.

This rearrangement joins TRBV5-4 to TRBJ2-2, with D tentatively TRBD2 (6 bases). This CDR3 has 14 residues. Germline V gene data show CDR1 as SGHNT and CDR2 as YYREEE (reference sequence). V gave up 4 bases and J gave up 5 bases, with 12 bases separating them. DNA for the CDR3: TGTGCCAGCAGCGTTGGTGCGGGAACCGGGGAGCTGTTTTTT. The encoded protein is CASSVGAGTGELFF.

This clonotype was detected once. Likely a read error: the CDR3 ends without its conserved phenylalanine or tryptophan. The V gene is TRBV20-1, the J gene TRBJ2-7; D may match TRBD1 or TRBD2 (5 bases each). CDR3 size: 13 residues. The germline V gene encodes CDR1 DFQATT and CDR2 SNEGSKA (reference sequence). The CDR3 sequence is CSVREEGPYEQYI. The CDR3 DNA follows: TGCAGTGTTAGAGAAGAGGGACCCTACGAGCAGTACATC.

This clonotype was counted a few times. Compared with germline, one end of the junction differs, possibly owing to a read error. The V gene is TRBV20-1, the J gene TRBJ1-5; perhaps TRBD1 as D (5 bases). CDR3 length: 15 residues. CDR1 DFQATT and CDR2 SNEGSKA come from the germline V gene (reference sequence). The CDR3 is CSALRVGEVIKAQHF. The CDR3 region has the DNA TGCAGTGCGCTCAGAGTGGGGGAGGTCATAAAGGCCCAGCATTTC.

About this clonotype: A junction end diverges from the germline sequence, so it may reflect a read error. V gene TRBV20-1 combines with J gene TRBJ2-7; D not resolved. This CDR3 contains 12 residues. Germline CDR1 is DFQATT and CDR2 is SNEGSKA (reference sequence). The CDR3 loop reads CSASEVTYEQYF. The CDR3 bases are TGCAGTGCTAGTGAGGTTACCTACGAGCAATACTTC.

As regards this clonotype: The conserved closing phenylalanine or tryptophan is absent in this CDR3, likely reflecting a read error. The chain combines TRBV4-2 with TRBJ2-7; possible D gene TRBD2, 7 bases. Germline-derived CDR1 and CDR2 are LGHNA and YNFKEQ. CDR3 size: 17 residues. CDR3: CVSSQDGRGGSSYEQYL. CDR3 DNA: TGTGTCAGCAGCCAAGACGGCAGGGGCGGGAGCTCCTACGAGCAGTACCTC.

The table lists this clonotype with a few counts. A much larger clone lies one base from this, so it may be a read error. The chain employs TRBV20-1 and TRBJ1-3; D is unresolved. Germline V gene lookup returns CDR1 DFQATT and CDR2 SNEGSKA (reference sequence). This CDR3 contains 14 residues. The CDR3 DNA follows: TGCAGTGGTAGATCGGGGTTCTCTGGAAACACCATATATTTT. Translating gives CSGRSGFSGNTIYF.

The V call is TRBV6-2 or TRBV6-3, the J call TRBJ2-3; D uncertain. In germline, CDR1 is MNHEY, CDR2 SVGEGT. The CDR3 length is 12 residues. V lost 10 bases and J 10 bases, leaving 18 bases between the germline ends. The DNA of the CDR3 is TGTGCCATCAGCCCGTTCTGGCGATCGCAGTATTTT. Its protein is CAISPFWRSQYF.

The rearrangement uses TRBV29-1 and TRBJ2-3; 16 positions agree with TRBD2. V dropped 7 bases and J dropped 6; count of bases not matched to a gene: 10. This CDR3 spans 16 amino acids. Germline CDR1 reads SQVTM; CDR2 reads ANQGSEA. This chain's CDR3 is CSATGTSGGARDTQYF. In DNA form, the CDR3 reads TGCAGCGCCACCGGGACTAGCGGGGGGGCTAGGGATACGCAGTATTTT.

The CDR3: CASRPGHKIGEKFF. The CDR3 DNA reads TGTGCCAGCAGGCCGGGACACAAGATTGGAGAGAAGTTCTTC. This chain joins TRBV7-9 and TRBJ2-1; a weak D match, TRBD1 (6 bases). Trimming left V 6 bases short and J 14 bases short, with 23 bases between. This CDR3 has 14 amino acids. CDR1 and CDR2 (germline): SEHNR, FQNEAQ (reference sequence).

The rearrangement links TRBV5-6 to TRBJ1-3, with no clear D. Germline V gene sequence: CDR1 SGHDT, CDR2 YYEEEE. The CDR3 covers 16 residues. The ends were cut back, 0 bases at V and 4 bases at J, with 14 bases in the middle. Here the CDR3 reads CASSLGGGPSGNTIYF. CDR3 in DNA: TGTGCCAGCAGCTTGGGAGGCGGGCCCTCGGGAAACACCATATATTTT.

Worth noting for this clonotype: Its ends do not fully match the called genes, so a read error is possible. The rearrangement links TRBV11-2 to TRBJ2-2, with D tentatively TRBD2 (5 bases). The CDR3 spans 15 residues. Germline V lookup: CDR1 SGHAT, CDR2 FQNNGV. CDR3 sequence: CASSLMDWNAGELFF. The DNA for the CDR3 is TGTGCCAGCAGCTTAATGGACTGGAATGCCGGGGAGTTGTTTTTT.

The gene calls are TRBV5-4 and TRBJ2-3; D possibly corresponds to TRBD2 (6 bases). Germline V gene lookup returns CDR1 SGHNT and CDR2 YYREEE (reference sequence). The CDR3 runs 15 residues. V was pared by 4 bases and J by 3 bases, with 15 bases between. CDR3 region: CASSQGLGATDTQYF. CDR3 DNA: TGTGCCAGCAGCCAGGGACTTGGGGCTACAGATACGCAGTATTTT.

About this clonotype itself: At one end the junction does not follow the germline gene, possibly because of a read error. This chain uses TRBV4-3 with TRBJ1-1, with D hard to call. Germline-derived CDR1 and CDR2 are LGHNA and YSLEER. CDR3 length equals 17 residues. The CDR3 region has the DNA TGCGCCAGCAACCAAGACGTTCCGAGCAGTTCGGGCACTGTAGCTTTCTTT. It codes for CASNQDVPSSSGTVAFF.